This T cell receptor beta chain was found in a study of identical twins. CDR3 size: 15 residues. The germline gives CDR1 SGHNT, CDR2 YENEEA. V lost 5 bases and J lost 2, with 14 bases in between. For this clonotype: The target antigen is unknown.

Findings and limits, study-wide: The more abundant beta clonotypes in cord blood had fewer insertions, and memory repertoires did not show this. There is a chance that invariant MAIT and iNKT cells partially muddied zero-insertion analyses.

A universal primer site was incorporated via template switching, and the cDNA contained unique molecular identifiers. Each CDR3 protein is one row after TCRdb ran MiXCR on the 5' RACE reads. The repertoire holds hundreds of thousands of distinct CDR3 sequences, with 6.5% to 9.5% as singletons. These data are also associated with another study on yellow fever vaccine responses in identical twins. That report notes: Reports say the vaccine T cell response in twins looked partly convergent and partly personalized.

This chain uses TRBV11-3 with TRBJ2-3, with D unresolved. Material: memory (CD45RO+) T cells sorted from blood. The TCR sequence derives from a woman aged 18-29 years in good health. Here the CDR3 reads CASSRLRPSTDTQYF. The CDR3 DNA reads as TGTGCCAGCAGCCGTCTCCGACCCTCCACAGATACGCAGTATTTT.